This T cell receptor (beta chain) was captured in a study of long-term antiretroviral therapy in people with HIV. The assay used was immunoSEQ (version v3.0), run at survey level. Produced via immunoSEQ multiplex PCR; TCRdb's table is partial and in-frame only. The repertoire holds some 13,000 clones, with about 77% as singletons. The sample holds one count of this clone. In germline, CDR1 is SQVTM, CDR2 ANQGSEA. V lost 5 bases and J 5 bases, leaving 21 bases between the germline ends. The CDR3 is made up of 15 amino acids. The sample in question was unsorted PBMCs, obtained 1.3 years after starting antiretroviral therapy. The chain recombines TRBV29-1 with TRBJ1-1; D may be TRBD1 (5 bases). This TCR came from a woman under 30 with HIV. The CDR3 region is CSVSRGWGMRTEAFF. CDR3 DNA: TGCAGCGTTTCTAGGGGCTGGGGGATGAGAACTGAAGCTTTCTTT.